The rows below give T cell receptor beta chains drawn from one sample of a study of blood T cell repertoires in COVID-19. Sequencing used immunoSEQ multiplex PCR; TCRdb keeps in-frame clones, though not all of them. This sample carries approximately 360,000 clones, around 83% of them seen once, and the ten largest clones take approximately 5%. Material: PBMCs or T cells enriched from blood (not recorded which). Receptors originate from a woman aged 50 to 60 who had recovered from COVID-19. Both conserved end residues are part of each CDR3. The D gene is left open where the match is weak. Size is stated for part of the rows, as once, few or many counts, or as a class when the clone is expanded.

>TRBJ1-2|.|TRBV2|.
CASSDISREYGYTF
TGTGCCAGCAGTGACATCTCCAGGGAATATGGCTACACCTTC
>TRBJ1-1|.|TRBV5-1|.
CASSWTSRNTEAFF
TGCGCCAGCAGCTGGACAAGCCGAAACACTGAAGCTTTCTTT
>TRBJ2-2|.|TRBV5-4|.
CASSLAAGSNTGELFF
TGTGCCAGCAGCTTGGCTGCAGGTTCGAACACCGGGGAGCTGTTTTTT
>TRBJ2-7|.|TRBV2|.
CASSEEGSAYEQYF
TGTGCCAGCAGTGAGGAGGGGTCCGCCTACGAGCAGTACTTC
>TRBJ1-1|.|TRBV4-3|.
CASSQEDTLKGEAFF
TGCGCCAGCAGCCAAGAGGACACTTTAAAGGGTGAAGCTTTCTTT
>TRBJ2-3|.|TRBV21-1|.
CASSKVTSGGQDTQYF
TGTGCCAGCAGCAAAGTGACTAGCGGGGGGCAAGATACGCAGTATTTT
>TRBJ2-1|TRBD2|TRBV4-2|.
CASSQGTSGRNEQFF
TGTGCCAGCAGCCAAGGGACTAGCGGGAGGAATGAGCAGTTCTTC
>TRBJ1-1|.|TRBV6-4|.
CASSVDDRAEAFF
TGTGCCAGCAGTGTTGATGATCGCGCTGAAGCTTTCTTT
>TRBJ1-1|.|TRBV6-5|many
CASRGYTGNTEAFF
TGTGCCAGCAGGGGATATACAGGGAACACTGAAGCTTTCTTT
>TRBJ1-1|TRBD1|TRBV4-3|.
CASSLTGGETEAFF
TGCGCCAGCTCATTGACAGGGGGCGAGACTGAAGCTTTCTTT
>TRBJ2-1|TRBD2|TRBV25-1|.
CASSDWAGGNEQFF
TGTGCCAGCAGTGACTGGGCGGGGGGCAATGAGCAGTTCTTC
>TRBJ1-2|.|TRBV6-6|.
CASSYSGPSNYGYTF
TGTGCCAGCAGTTACTCGGGCCCCAGTAACTATGGCTACACCTTC
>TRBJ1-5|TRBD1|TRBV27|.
CASSSGTGGNQPQHF
TGTGCCAGCAGTTCCGGGACAGGGGGCAATCAGCCCCAGCATTTT
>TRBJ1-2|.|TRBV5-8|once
CASSLDSPYGYTF
TGTGCCAGCAGCTTGGACAGCCCCTATGGCTACACCTTC
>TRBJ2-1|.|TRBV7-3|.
CASSLSPDWYNEQFF
TGTGCCAGCAGCTTAAGCCCGGACTGGTACAATGAGCAGTTCTTC
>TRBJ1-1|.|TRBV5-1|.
CASSLAGRPMNTEAFF
TGCGCCAGCAGCTTGGCAGGCCGACCTATGAACACTGAAGCTTTCTTT
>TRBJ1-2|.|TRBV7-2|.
CASSLEAGPRYGYTF
TGTGCCAGCAGCCTAGAAGCGGGACCCCGCTATGGCTACACCTTC
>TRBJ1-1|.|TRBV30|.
CAWSDAGALLTEAFF
TGTGCCTGGAGTGACGCAGGGGCCCTGCTAACTGAAGCTTTCTTT
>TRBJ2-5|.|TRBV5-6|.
CASSLPGETQYF
TGTGCCAGCAGCTTGCCGGGAGAGACCCAGTACTTC
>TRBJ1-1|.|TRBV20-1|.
CSASRTANTEAFF
TGCAGTGCTAGTAGGACAGCGAACACTGAAGCTTTCTTT
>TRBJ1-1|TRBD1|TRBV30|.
CAWGKTGRAEAFF
TGTGCCTGGGGAAAGACAGGGCGGGCTGAAGCTTTCTTT
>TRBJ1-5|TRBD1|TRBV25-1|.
CASSAAGGAGQPQHF
TGTGCCAGCAGTGCCGCAGGGGGTGCGGGTCAGCCCCAGCATTTT
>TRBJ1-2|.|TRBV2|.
CASSDRGAGGYTF
TGTGCCAGCAGTGACAGGGGCGCCGGGGGCTACACCTTC
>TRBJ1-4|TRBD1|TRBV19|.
CASKETGTTNEKLFF
TGTGCCAGTAAGGAGACAGGGACAACTAATGAAAAACTGTTTTTT
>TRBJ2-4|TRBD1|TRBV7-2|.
CASSLARGGSAKNIQYF
TGTGCCAGCAGCTTAGCCCGAGGGGGCAGTGCCAAAAACATTCAGTACTTC
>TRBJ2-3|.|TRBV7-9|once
CASRTDSTDTQYF
TGTGCCAGCAGGACAGACAGCACAGATACGCAGTATTTT
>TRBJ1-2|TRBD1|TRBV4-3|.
CASSLYRRDREHGYTF
TGCGCCAGCAGCTTATATCGCCGGGACAGGGAACATGGCTACACCTTC
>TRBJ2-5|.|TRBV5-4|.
CASSLVERQETQYF
TGTGCCAGCAGCTTGGTCGAGCGGCAAGAGACCCAGTACTTC
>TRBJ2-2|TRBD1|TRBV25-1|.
CASSEQGAHTGELFF
TGTGCCAGCAGTGAGCAGGGGGCGCACACCGGGGAGCTGTTTTTT
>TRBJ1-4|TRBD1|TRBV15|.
CATRKTGVGATNEKLFF
TGTGCCACCAGAAAAACAGGGGTAGGAGCAACTAATGAAAAACTGTTTTTT
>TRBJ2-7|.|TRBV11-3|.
CASSSAAENEQYF
TGTGCCAGCAGCTCCGCCGCGGAAAACGAGCAGTACTTC
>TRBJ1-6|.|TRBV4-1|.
CASSPRDTNNSPLHF
TGCGCCAGCAGCCCCCGGGACACCAATAATTCACCCCTCCACTTT
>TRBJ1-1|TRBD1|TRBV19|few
CASSTLAQGTEAFF
TGTGCCAGTAGTACCCTGGCACAGGGGACTGAAGCTTTCTTT
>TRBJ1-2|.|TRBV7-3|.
CASSEGVHYGYTF
TGTGCCAGCAGCGAGGGGGTCCACTATGGCTACACCTTC
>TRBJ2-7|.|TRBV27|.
CASSPRELQIYEQYF
TGTGCCAGCAGCCCCCGAGAACTGCAAATCTACGAGCAGTACTTC
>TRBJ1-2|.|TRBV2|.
CASRAQGLANYGYTF
TGTGCCAGCAGAGCTCAGGGGTTAGCTAACTATGGCTACACCTTC
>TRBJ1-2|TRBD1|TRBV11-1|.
CASSPDRGPPYGYTF
TGTGCCAGCAGCCCTGACAGGGGACCTCCCTATGGCTACACCTTC
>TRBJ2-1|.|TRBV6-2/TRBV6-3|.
CASSYSGLYQFF
TGTGCCAGCAGTTACTCTGGTCTCTATCAGTTCTTC
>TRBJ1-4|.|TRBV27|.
CASSGRLATNEKLFF
TGTGCCAGCAGTGGAAGACTTGCAACTAATGAAAAACTGTTTTTT
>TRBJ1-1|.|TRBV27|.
CASSYGGLNTEAFF
TGTGCCAGCAGTTACGGGGGACTGAACACTGAAGCTTTCTTT
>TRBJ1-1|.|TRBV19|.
CATSFRTARNTEAFF
TGTGCCACTTCATTCAGGACAGCGCGAAACACTGAAGCTTTCTTT
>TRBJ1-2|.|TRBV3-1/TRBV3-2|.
CAGHRVRGYGYTF
TGTGCCGGCCACAGGGTTCGCGGCTATGGCTACACCTTC
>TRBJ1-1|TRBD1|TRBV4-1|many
CASSQSQGAIEAFF
TGCGCCAGCAGCCAATCCCAGGGGGCGATTGAAGCTTTCTTT
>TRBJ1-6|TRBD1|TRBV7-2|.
CASRPHTPGTGRSPLHF
TGTGCCAGCAGACCACACACCCCCGGGACAGGGCGTTCACCCCTCCACTTT
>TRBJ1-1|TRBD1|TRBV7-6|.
CASSLVWTGDSEAFF
TGTGCCAGCAGCTTAGTATGGACAGGGGACAGTGAAGCTTTCTTT
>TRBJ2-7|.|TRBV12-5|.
CASVSRDGYEQYF
TGTGCTAGTGTTAGCCGTGATGGCTACGAGCAGTACTTC
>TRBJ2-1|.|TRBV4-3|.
CASSQEANNEQFF
TGCGCCAGCAGCCAAGAGGCCAACAATGAGCAGTTCTTC
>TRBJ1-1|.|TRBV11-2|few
CASSPGASEAFF
TGTGCCAGCAGCCCAGGGGCCTCTGAAGCTTTCTTT
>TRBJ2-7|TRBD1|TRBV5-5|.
CASSLDTDRGLKEQYF
TGTGCCAGCAGCTTGGACACGGACAGGGGGCTGAAAGAGCAGTACTTC
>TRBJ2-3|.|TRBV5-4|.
CASSLEGGGGTDTQYF
TGTGCCAGCAGCTTGGAGGGCGGGGGCGGCACAGATACGCAGTATTTT
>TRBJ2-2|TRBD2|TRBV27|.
CASSSIREAGELFF
TGTGCCAGCAGTTCTATACGGGAGGCCGGGGAGCTGTTTTTT
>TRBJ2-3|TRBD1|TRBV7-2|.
CASSTRTGDTDTQYF
TGTGCCAGCAGCACTCGGACAGGAGACACAGATACGCAGTATTTT
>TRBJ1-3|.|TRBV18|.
CASSRAGFGNTIYF
TGTGCCAGCTCACGGGCAGGTTTTGGAAACACCATATATTTT